A selection of T cell receptor beta chains follows, all from one sample in a study of a mutant IDH1 vaccine in newly diagnosed glioma. The data were produced by immunoSEQ multiplex PCR, yet TCRdb's version contains in-frame clones alone and is incomplete. This sample has approximately 60,000 clones, with over 80% found just once. No cognate antigen is known for these TCRs. Source: PBMCs, taken from a glioma patient whose treatment included an IDH1 peptide vaccine. The receptors derive from a woman aged 40-49 years with glioma. The CDR3 runs from the conserved cysteine through the conserved F or W. The order of the fields is CDR3 DNA, CDR3 protein, J gene, clone size, D gene, V gene. The D gene is left open where the match is weak. Rows give clone size only sometimes, using once, few, many, or a class for an expanded clone.

CDR3nt: TGTGCCAGCAGCTTGCGTATCTCGAAAACGAACACTGAAGCTTTCTTT
CDR3aa: CASSLRISKTNTEAFF
j_gene: TRBJ1-1
abundance: few
d_gene: NA
v_gene: TRBV11-2

CDR3nt: TGTGCCAGCAGCCAACAGGGGATTGGAAACACCATATATTTT
CDR3aa: CASSQQGIGNTIYF
j_gene: TRBJ1-3
abundance: NA
d_gene: TRBD1
v_gene: TRBV7-9

CDR3nt: TGTGCCAGCAGCTTGCTTGGTCAGCCCCAGCATTTT
CDR3aa: CASSLLGQPQHF
j_gene: TRBJ1-5
abundance: NA
d_gene: NA
v_gene: TRBV5-4

CDR3nt: TGTGCCAGCAGCCCTAGCCGTCGAAGCGGGAAAGCAGAGACCCAGTACTTC
CDR3aa: CASSPSRRSGKAETQYF
j_gene: TRBJ2-5
abundance: NA
d_gene: TRBD2
v_gene: TRBV7-3

CDR3nt: TGTGCCAGTAGTATTCAGGGGGGTCAGCCCCAGCATTTT
CDR3aa: CASSIQGGQPQHF
j_gene: TRBJ1-5
abundance: NA
d_gene: TRBD1
v_gene: TRBV19

CDR3nt: TGTGCCAGCAGCCAAGAACGGGGAGGCTACGAGCAGTACTTC
CDR3aa: CASSQERGGYEQYF
j_gene: TRBJ2-7
abundance: NA
d_gene: NA
v_gene: TRBV14

CDR3nt: TGTGCCAGTACCAATCTAGGGGGCAGGGGGGTTCGAGGCTACACCTTC
CDR3aa: CASTNLGGRGVRGYTF
j_gene: TRBJ1-2
abundance: NA
d_gene: TRBD1
v_gene: TRBV19

CDR3nt: TGTGCCAGCCAGACAGGGAATAGCAATCAGCCCCAGCATTTT
CDR3aa: CASQTGNSNQPQHF
j_gene: TRBJ1-5
abundance: NA
d_gene: TRBD1
v_gene: TRBV28

CDR3nt: TGCGCCAGCAGCCAACCCACCTCAGCTTCAGGGGTCATTCAGTACTTC
CDR3aa: CASSQPTSASGVIQYF
j_gene: TRBJ2-4
abundance: NA
d_gene: NA
v_gene: TRBV4-1

CDR3nt: TGTGCCATCAGGAGAGCGGGGGGTCCATCCGAGCAGTACTTC
CDR3aa: CAIRRAGGPSEQYF
j_gene: TRBJ2-7
abundance: NA
d_gene: TRBD2
v_gene: TRBV10-3

CDR3nt: TGTGCCAGCAGCGCCGGGACAGGGGGTAATCAGCCCCAGCATTTT
CDR3aa: CASSAGTGGNQPQHF
j_gene: TRBJ1-5
abundance: NA
d_gene: TRBD1
v_gene: TRBV6-5

CDR3nt: TGCGCCAGCAGCCCCTCAAGTCTAGGTGCGTCTTCGCCGACAGGCACTAACTATGGCTACACCTTC
CDR3aa: CASSPSSLGASSPTGTNYGYTF
j_gene: TRBJ1-2
abundance: NA
d_gene: NA
v_gene: TRBV4-1

CDR3nt: TGCGCCAGCAGTGAGTCGAAATCCTATGGCTACACCTTC
CDR3aa: CASSESKSYGYTF
j_gene: TRBJ1-2
abundance: NA
d_gene: NA
v_gene: TRBV10-1

CDR3nt: TGTGCCAGCAGTTACACCCCTCAAGCCGAGCAGTACTTC
CDR3aa: CASSYTPQAEQYF
j_gene: TRBJ2-7
abundance: NA
d_gene: NA
v_gene: TRBV6-5

CDR3nt: TGTGCCAGCAGCTATGAGGGCTCCTATAATTCACCCCTCCACTTT
CDR3aa: CASSYEGSYNSPLHF
j_gene: TRBJ1-6
abundance: NA
d_gene: NA
v_gene: TRBV5-4

CDR3nt: TGTGCCAGCAGCCAGGGTAACGGCTGGGATCAGCCCCAGCATTTT
CDR3aa: CASSQGNGWDQPQHF
j_gene: TRBJ1-5
abundance: NA
d_gene: NA
v_gene: TRBV14

CDR3nt: TGTGCCAGCAGTTACGCCTCCAGATGGACCGGGGAGCTGTTTTTT
CDR3aa: CASSYASRWTGELFF
j_gene: TRBJ2-2
abundance: NA
d_gene: NA
v_gene: TRBV6-5

CDR3nt: TGCGCCAGCAGTGAGTTTCTAAATGAGCAGTTCTTC
CDR3aa: CASSEFLNEQFF
j_gene: TRBJ2-1
abundance: NA
d_gene: NA
v_gene: TRBV10-2

CDR3nt: TGTGCCAGCAGTGAAAGGTTGCAGGGGGTATCGGGCTACACCTTC
CDR3aa: CASSERLQGVSGYTF
j_gene: TRBJ1-2
abundance: NA
d_gene: TRBD1
v_gene: TRBV6-1

CDR3nt: TGTGCCAGCAGCAGGACCGATAACTATGGCTACACCTTC
CDR3aa: CASSRTDNYGYTF
j_gene: TRBJ1-2
abundance: NA
d_gene: NA
v_gene: TRBV6-5

CDR3nt: TGTGCCAGCACCAAACGACAGACCACCTACGAGCAGTACTTC
CDR3aa: CASTKRQTTYEQYF
j_gene: TRBJ2-7
abundance: NA
d_gene: NA
v_gene: TRBV2

CDR3nt: TGCGCCAGCAGCGAATATAGCGGGAGGGCCGGAGAGACCCAGTACTTC
CDR3aa: CASSEYSGRAGETQYF
j_gene: TRBJ2-5
abundance: NA
d_gene: TRBD2
v_gene: TRBV5-1

CDR3nt: TGTGCCAGCAGTTTAATGGGGGGTGATGGGACCCAGTACTTC
CDR3aa: CASSLMGGDGTQYF
j_gene: TRBJ2-5
abundance: NA
d_gene: NA
v_gene: TRBV27

CDR3nt: TGTGCCAGCAGTGAAGGGACAGGAATTCGCACAGATACGCAGTATTTT
CDR3aa: CASSEGTGIRTDTQYF
j_gene: TRBJ2-3
abundance: once
d_gene: TRBD1
v_gene: TRBV25-1

CDR3nt: TGTGCCAGCAGCTTAGAGAACAGTGAAGCTTTCTTT
CDR3aa: CASSLENSEAFF
j_gene: TRBJ1-1
abundance: NA
d_gene: NA
v_gene: TRBV7-2

CDR3nt: TGCGCCAGCAGCTACCGGACAGGGGGGGACAATGAGCAGTTCTTC
CDR3aa: CASSYRTGGDNEQFF
j_gene: TRBJ2-1
abundance: NA
d_gene: TRBD1
v_gene: TRBV5-1

CDR3nt: TGTGCCATCAGTGAGTCGAAAATCCCCAGCGGCACCTACGAGCAGTACTTC
CDR3aa: CAISESKIPSGTYEQYF
j_gene: TRBJ2-7
abundance: NA
d_gene: NA
v_gene: TRBV10-3

CDR3nt: TGTGCCAGCAGTGAACGTGTAGACCCCACGGCCCAGTACTTC
CDR3aa: CASSERVDPTAQYF
j_gene: TRBJ2-5
abundance: once
d_gene: NA
v_gene: TRBV6-1

CDR3nt: TGTGCCAGCTCTCCAGCTAGCATGAACACTGAAGCTTTCTTT
CDR3aa: CASSPASMNTEAFF
j_gene: TRBJ1-1
abundance: NA
d_gene: NA
v_gene: TRBV18

CDR3nt: TGTGCCAGTATTGCGCCGAAGGAGGGTCCAAACATTCAGTACTTC
CDR3aa: CASIAPKEGPNIQYF
j_gene: TRBJ2-4
abundance: NA
d_gene: NA
v_gene: TRBV19

CDR3nt: TGTGCCAGCAGCCTACCTATGGGGTTTTCCCTTACCGGGGAGCTGTTTTTT
CDR3aa: CASSLPMGFSLTGELFF
j_gene: TRBJ2-2
abundance: NA
d_gene: NA
v_gene: TRBV11-2

CDR3nt: TGTGCCAGCAGCCCCGGTATGGAGCAGTTCTTC
CDR3aa: CASSPGMEQFF
j_gene: TRBJ2-1
abundance: NA
d_gene: NA
v_gene: TRBV7-9

CDR3nt: TGTGCCACCAGCAGACCCCCCCAGGGCGGGAGTAATGAAAAACTGTTTTTT
CDR3aa: CATSRPPQGGSNEKLFF
j_gene: TRBJ1-4
abundance: NA
d_gene: NA
v_gene: TRBV15

CDR3nt: TGTGCCAGCAGCCAAGATGTGGGCAGACTCTTCAACACTGAAGCTTTCTTT
CDR3aa: CASSQDVGRLFNTEAFF
j_gene: TRBJ1-1
abundance: NA
d_gene: NA
v_gene: TRBV4-2

CDR3nt: TGTGCCAGCAGCCCCAGGGCAGGGGAGCTGTTTTTT
CDR3aa: CASSPRAGELFF
j_gene: TRBJ2-2
abundance: NA
d_gene: NA
v_gene: TRBV7-9

CDR3nt: TGTGCCAGCTCACCGGGACAGGCTGGGGCAGATACGCAGTATTTT
CDR3aa: CASSPGQAGADTQYF
j_gene: TRBJ2-3
abundance: NA
d_gene: TRBD1
v_gene: TRBV18

CDR3nt: TGTGCCAGCAGCCCGGACAGGGGCGATGGCTACACCTTC
CDR3aa: CASSPDRGDGYTF
j_gene: TRBJ1-2
abundance: few
d_gene: TRBD1
v_gene: TRBV7-2

CDR3nt: TGCGCCAGCAGCTTGACAGGGACGAATGAAAAACTGTTTTTT
CDR3aa: CASSLTGTNEKLFF
j_gene: TRBJ1-4
abundance: NA
d_gene: NA
v_gene: TRBV5-1

CDR3nt: TGTGCCAGCAGCTTGGGCACCATTCGGACCGGGGCCAACGTCCTGACTTTC
CDR3aa: CASSLGTIRTGANVLTF
j_gene: TRBJ2-6
abundance: once
d_gene: NA
v_gene: TRBV5-4

CDR3nt: TGTGCCAGCAGTGCAGGCTCCTACAATGAGCAGTTCTTC
CDR3aa: CASSAGSYNEQFF
j_gene: TRBJ2-1
abundance: NA
d_gene: NA
v_gene: TRBV2

CDR3nt: TGTGCCAGCAAACTAAGTGGTAGTACGCAGGGCACCTATGGCTACACCTTC
CDR3aa: CASKLSGSTQGTYGYTF
j_gene: TRBJ1-2
abundance: once
d_gene: NA
v_gene: TRBV2